This T cell receptor (beta chain) was identified in a study of siplizumab effects on memory and regulatory T cells. This table comes from immunoSEQ multiplex PCR, and its TCRdb copy is limited to in-frame clones, with some not included. The repertoire holds around 94,000 clones, with 92% as singletons. Whole-study results and caveats: With siplizumab, Treg-derived clones averaged roughly 70% of mappable alloreactive CD4+ clones, versus around 28% in controls.

Note on this clone: The target antigen is unknown.

The CDR3 loop spans 17 amino acids. J gave up 4 bases and V 4 bases, and 8 bases lay outside the gene matches. Germline CDR1 SGHVS, CDR2 FQNEAQ. The specimen sequenced was CD4+ T cells sorted from blood. This chain connects TRBV7-8 to TRBJ2-2, with 11 nucleotides matching TRBD1. The TCR sequence derives from a human donor in good health. CDR3 amino acids: CASSSIRGTGGTGELFF. The DNA of the CDR3 is TGTGCCAGCAGCTCGATTCGAGGGACAGGGGGCACCGGGGAGCTGTTTTTT.